The 6 T cell receptor beta chains below all came from one sample that was sequenced in a study of blood T cells in healthy people across ages. Primed by a sample-barcoded 5' primer and a J-beta primer mix, a second PCR proceeded for about 7 to 11 cycles. TCRdb reprocessed the 5' RACE reads via MiXCR and lists one record per CDR3 protein. The data contain roughly 1.7 million distinct CDR3 sequences, roughly 30% of them seen just once; the ten biggest clones take up about 11%. Material: blood. Receptor source: a woman in her twenties or thirties in good health.

The rearrangement uses TRBV7-9 and TRBJ2-1, with 9 nucleotides matching TRBD2. Germline V lookup: CDR1 SEHNR, CDR2 FQNEAQ (reference sequence). This CDR3 comprises 16 residues. V dropped 4 bases and J dropped 0; count of bases not matched to a gene: 4. The CDR3 DNA reads as TGTGCCAGCAGCTCACTGACTAGCGGCTCCTACAATGAGCAGTTCTTC. Translation: CASSSLTSGSYNEQFF.

There are a few counts of this clonotype. The chain couples TRBV20-1 to TRBJ2-5; 10 bases fit TRBD2. There are 14 residues in the CDR3. Germline assignment: CDR1 DFQATT and CDR2 SNEGSKA (reference sequence). V lost 6 bases and J lost 5; bases outside the gene matches: 9. CDR3 nucleotide sequence: TGCAGTGCCTCCCAGCGGGGGGGCCCTGAGACCCAGTACTTC. Its translation is CSASQRGGPETQYF.

This chain links TRBV11-3 with TRBJ1-5; D is ambiguous. The germline V gene encodes CDR1 SGHNT and CDR2 YENEEA. Trimming took 4 bases from V and 2 from J, leaving 24 bases between them. CDR3 size: 19 residues. This CDR3 is CASSSLLSPARCGNQPQHF. CDR3 bases: TGTGCCAGCAGCTCCCTTCTATCCCCTGCGCGTTGTGGCAATCAGCCCCAGCATTTT.

This clonotype has only a few counts. The V gene is TRBV4-2, the J gene TRBJ1-4; possibly TRBD1 for D (5 bases). Trimming left V 0 bases short and J 0 bases short, with 11 bases between. CDR1 is LGHNA and CDR2 is YNFKEQ in the germline V gene. This CDR3 is 17 amino acids long. In nucleotides, the CDR3 is TGTGCCAGCAGCCAAGAGCCCTTAGGGGCAACTAATGAAAAACTGTTTTTT. It is translated as CASSQEPLGATNEKLFF.

J is TRBJ2-1 and V is TRBV20-1; D gene uncertain. Germline V gene lookup returns CDR1 DFQATT and CDR2 SNEGSKA (reference sequence). Trimming stripped 3 bases from V and 3 bases from J, with 18 bases between. The CDR3 is 16 amino acids. Here the CDR3 reads CSARDGSLNVYNEQFF. CDR3 DNA sequence: TGCAGTGCTAGGGACGGGTCCCTAAATGTCTACAATGAGCAGTTCTTC.

About this clonotype: With a much larger clone just one base away, this may be a read error. The chain has TRBV10-3 and TRBJ2-5; 11 nucleotides agree with TRBD2. Germline CDR1 and CDR2: ENHRY and SYGVKD. V lost 5 bases and J lost 5; bases outside the gene matches: 7. CDR3 length: 15 amino acids. The DNA of the CDR3 is TGTGCCATCAGTATCGGGACTAGCGGAGGGGAGACCCAGTACTTC. This sequence encodes CAISIGTSGGETQYF.